What follows is one TCR beta chain and its context. What it binds is unknown. A 5'RACE reaction primed in the constant segment made cDNA libraries of TCR alpha and TCR beta, and these carried sample barcodes and UMIs. In TCRdb, the 5' RACE reads were re-called with MiXCR into one record per CDR3 protein. This sample has around 340,000 distinct CDR3 sequences, with approximately 15% found just once. The sample originates from a study of T-cell memory formation after mild COVID-19. For the study at large: Largely, TCR clusters stayed within a single donor.

General observations from the study: Later expanders leaned toward CD4+, whereas clones contracting from day 15 to 85 were balanced CD4/CD8. Contracting clones localized mainly to CM and EM when CD4+ and mainly to EMRA when CD8+.

CDR3 size: 19 residues. With 5 bases clipped from V and 4 bases from J, the junction kept 13 bases outside the gene matches. CDR1 is SGHAT and CDR2 is FQDESV in the germline V gene (reference sequence). The sample comprised PBMCs or a T cell subset sorted from them (not recorded which). This sequence originates from a man younger than 35 who had mild COVID-19 (a few samples of this study predate the infection). Cell type and time point are not known. V and J are TRBV11-1 and TRBJ2-2; 13 positions match TRBD2. The CDR3 coding sequence is TGTGCCAGCAGCCCGCGACTAGCGGGGGGATCGGTGGGCACCGGGGAGCTGTTTTTT. Amino acid sequence: CASSPRLAGGSVGTGELFF.